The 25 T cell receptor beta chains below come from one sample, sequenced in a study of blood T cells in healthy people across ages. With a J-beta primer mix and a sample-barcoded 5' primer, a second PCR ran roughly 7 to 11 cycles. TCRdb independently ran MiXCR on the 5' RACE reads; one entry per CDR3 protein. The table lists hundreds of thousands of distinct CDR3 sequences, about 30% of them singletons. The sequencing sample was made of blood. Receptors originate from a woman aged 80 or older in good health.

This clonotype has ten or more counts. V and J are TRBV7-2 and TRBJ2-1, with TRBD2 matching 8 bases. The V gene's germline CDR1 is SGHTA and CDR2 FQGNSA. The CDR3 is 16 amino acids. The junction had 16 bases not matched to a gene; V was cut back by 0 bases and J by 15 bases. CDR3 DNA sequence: TGTGCCAGCAGCTTAGCGCCGGGAAGCGGGGGCTCAGTCGGGTTCTTC. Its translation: CASSLAPGSGGSVGFF.

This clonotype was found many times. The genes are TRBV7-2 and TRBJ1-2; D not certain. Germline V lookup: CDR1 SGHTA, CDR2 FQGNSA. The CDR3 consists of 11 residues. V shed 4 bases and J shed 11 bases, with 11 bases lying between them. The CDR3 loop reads CASSSDPKYTF. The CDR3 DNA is TGTGCCAGCAGCTCGGACCCCAAGTACACCTTC. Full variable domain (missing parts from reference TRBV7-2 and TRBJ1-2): GAGVSQSPSNKVTEKGKDVELRCDPISGHTALYWYRQSLGQGLEFLIYFQGNSAPDKSGLPSDRFSAERTGGSVSTLTIQRTQQEDSAVYLCASSSDPKYTFGSGTRLTVV.

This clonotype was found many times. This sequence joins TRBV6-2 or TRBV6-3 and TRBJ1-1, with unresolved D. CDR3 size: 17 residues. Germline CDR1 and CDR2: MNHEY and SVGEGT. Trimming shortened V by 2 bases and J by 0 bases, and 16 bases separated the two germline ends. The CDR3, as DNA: TGTGCCAGCAGTTACGGTTCTTTGGGTTACATGAACACTGAAGCTTTCTTT. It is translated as CASSYGSLGYMNTEAFF.

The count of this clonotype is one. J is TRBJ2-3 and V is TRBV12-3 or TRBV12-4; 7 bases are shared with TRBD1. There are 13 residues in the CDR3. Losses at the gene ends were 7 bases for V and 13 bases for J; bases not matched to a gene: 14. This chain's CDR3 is CASTRDSADAEYF. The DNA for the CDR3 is TGTGCCAGCACCCGGGACAGCGCAGATGCGGAGTATTTT.

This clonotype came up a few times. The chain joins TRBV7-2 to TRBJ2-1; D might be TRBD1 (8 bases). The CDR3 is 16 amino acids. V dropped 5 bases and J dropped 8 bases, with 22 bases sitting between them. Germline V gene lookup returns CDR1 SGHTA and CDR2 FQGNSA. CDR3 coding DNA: TGTGCCAGCAGCCACTCGACAGGGGCGGGGGTTCATGAGCAGTTCTTC. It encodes CASSHSTGAGVHEQFF. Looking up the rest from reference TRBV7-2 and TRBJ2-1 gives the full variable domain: GAGVSQSPSNKVTEKGKDVELRCDPISGHTALYWYRQSLGQGLEFLIYFQGNSAPDKSGLPSDRFSAERTGGSVSTLTIQRTQQEDSAVYLCASSHSTGAGVHEQFFGPGTRLTVL.

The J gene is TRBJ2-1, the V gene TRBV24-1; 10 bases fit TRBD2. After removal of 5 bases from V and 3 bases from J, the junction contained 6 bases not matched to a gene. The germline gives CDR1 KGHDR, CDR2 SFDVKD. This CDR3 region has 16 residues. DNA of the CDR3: TGTGCCACCAGTGGAGTCGAGCGGGGGGGCTACAATGAGCAGTTCTTC. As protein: CATSGVERGGYNEQFF.

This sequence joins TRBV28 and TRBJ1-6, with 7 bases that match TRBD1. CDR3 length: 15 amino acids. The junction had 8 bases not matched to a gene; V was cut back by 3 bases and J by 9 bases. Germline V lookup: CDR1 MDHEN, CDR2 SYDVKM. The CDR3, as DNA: TGTGCCAGCAGTTTGCCCAGGGGGGTGAGTTCACCCCTCCACTTT. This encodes CASSLPRGVSSPLHF.

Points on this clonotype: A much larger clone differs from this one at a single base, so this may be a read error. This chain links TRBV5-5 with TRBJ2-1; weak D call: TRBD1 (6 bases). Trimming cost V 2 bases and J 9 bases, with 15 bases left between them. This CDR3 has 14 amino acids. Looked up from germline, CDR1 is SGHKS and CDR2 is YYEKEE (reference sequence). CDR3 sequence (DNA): TGTGCCAGCAGCTTAAGGACAGATTGGAGTGAGCAGTTCTTC. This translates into CASSLRTDWSEQFF.

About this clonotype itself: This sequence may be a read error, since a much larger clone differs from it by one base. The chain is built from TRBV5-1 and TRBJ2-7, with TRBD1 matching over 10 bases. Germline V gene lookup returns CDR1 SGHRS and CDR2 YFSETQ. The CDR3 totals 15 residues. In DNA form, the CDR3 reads TGCGTCAGCAGCTCTGGGACAGGGGTAACCTACGAGCAGTACTTC. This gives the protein CVSSSGTGVTYEQYF.

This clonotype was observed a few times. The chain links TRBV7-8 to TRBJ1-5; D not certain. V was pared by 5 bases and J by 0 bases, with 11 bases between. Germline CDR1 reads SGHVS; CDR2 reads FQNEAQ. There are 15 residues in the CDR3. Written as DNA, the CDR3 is TGTGCCAGCAGCGCGAGAGACTATAGCAATCAGCCCCAGCATTTT. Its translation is CASSARDYSNQPQHF.

The CDR3 sequence: CASSLKESSPLHF. The CDR3 region has the DNA TGCGCCAGCAGCTTGAAGGAGAGCTCACCCCTCCACTTT. The chain is built from TRBV5-1 and TRBJ1-6, with no clear D. V was cut by 1 base and J by 10 bases, with 9 bases left in between. Germline CDR1 and CDR2: SGHRS and YFSETQ. The CDR3 length is 13 residues.

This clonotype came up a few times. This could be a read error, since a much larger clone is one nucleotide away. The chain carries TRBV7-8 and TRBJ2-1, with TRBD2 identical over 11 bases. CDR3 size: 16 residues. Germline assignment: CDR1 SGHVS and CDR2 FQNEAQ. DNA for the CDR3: TGTGCCGGCAGCTTCCCGACTAGCGGGGACTACAATGAGCAGTTCTTC. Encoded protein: CAGSFPTSGDYNEQFF. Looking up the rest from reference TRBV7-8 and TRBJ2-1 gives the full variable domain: GAGVSQSPRYKVAKRGQDVALRCDPISGHVSLFWYQQALGQGPEFLTYFQNEAQLDKSGLPSDRFFAERPEGSVSTLKIQRTQQEDSAVYLCAGSFPTSGDYNEQFFGPGTRLTVL.

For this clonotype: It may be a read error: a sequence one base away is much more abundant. The CDR3 nucleotides read TGTGCCACCGGTAAGGGGGCGGGAGATACGCAGTATTTT. Translation: CATGKGAGDTQYF. The chain recombines TRBV24-1 with TRBJ2-3; 7 bases line up with TRBD1. Germline values: CDR1 KGHDR, CDR2 SFDVKD. This CDR3 has 13 amino acids. Trimming took 9 bases from V and 5 from J; bases not matched to a gene: 7.

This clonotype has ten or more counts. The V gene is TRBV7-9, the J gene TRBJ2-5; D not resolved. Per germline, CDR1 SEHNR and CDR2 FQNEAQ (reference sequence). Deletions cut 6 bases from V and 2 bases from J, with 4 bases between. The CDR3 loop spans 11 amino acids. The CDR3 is CASRFQETQYF. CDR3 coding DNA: TGTGCCAGCAGATTTCAAGAGACCCAGTACTTC.

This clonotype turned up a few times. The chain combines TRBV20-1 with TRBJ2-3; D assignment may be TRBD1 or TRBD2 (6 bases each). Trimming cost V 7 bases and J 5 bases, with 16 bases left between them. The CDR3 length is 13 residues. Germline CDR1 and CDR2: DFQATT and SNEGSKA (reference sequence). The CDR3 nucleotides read TGCAGTGGTGGGGAGAGGGGGGAAGATACGCAGTATTTT. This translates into CSGGERGEDTQYF.

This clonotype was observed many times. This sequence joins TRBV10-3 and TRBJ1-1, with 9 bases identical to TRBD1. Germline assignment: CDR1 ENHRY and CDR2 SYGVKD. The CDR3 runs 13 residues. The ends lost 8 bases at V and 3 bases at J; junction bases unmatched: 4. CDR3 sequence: CAIGGQGYTEAFF. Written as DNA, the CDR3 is TGTGCCATCGGCGGACAGGGGTACACTGAAGCTTTCTTT.

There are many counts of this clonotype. DNA of the CDR3: TGTGCCAGCAGTAGGGACATTAACAACTATGGCTACACCTTC. Translation: CASSRDINNYGYTF. The chain recombines TRBV2 with TRBJ1-2; D is perhaps TRBD1 (6 bases). The CDR3 runs 14 residues. Germline assignment: CDR1 SNHLY and CDR2 FYNNEI. With 5 bases removed from V and 2 bases from J, the gap between germline ends came to 12 bases.

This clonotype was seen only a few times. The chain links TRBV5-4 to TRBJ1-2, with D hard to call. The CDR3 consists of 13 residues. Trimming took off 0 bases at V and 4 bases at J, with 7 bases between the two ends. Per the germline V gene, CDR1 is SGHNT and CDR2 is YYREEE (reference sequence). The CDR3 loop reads CASSLDGFYGYTF. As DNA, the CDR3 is TGTGCCAGCAGCTTGGACGGGTTCTATGGCTACACCTTC.

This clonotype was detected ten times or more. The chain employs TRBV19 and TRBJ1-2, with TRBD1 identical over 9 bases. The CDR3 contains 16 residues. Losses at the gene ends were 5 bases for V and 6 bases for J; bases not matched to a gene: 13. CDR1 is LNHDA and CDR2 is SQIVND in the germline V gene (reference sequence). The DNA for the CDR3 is TGTGCCAGTAGTTCTCCTAGGACAGGGGCCTCCGATGGCTACACCTTC. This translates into CASSSPRTGASDGYTF. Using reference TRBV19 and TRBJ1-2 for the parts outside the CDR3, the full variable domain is DGGITQSPKYLFRKEGQNVTLSCEQNLNHDAMYWYRQDPGQGLRLIYYSQIVNDFQKGDIAEGYSVSREKKESFPLTVTSAQKNPTAFYLCASSSPRTGASDGYTFGSGTRLTVV.

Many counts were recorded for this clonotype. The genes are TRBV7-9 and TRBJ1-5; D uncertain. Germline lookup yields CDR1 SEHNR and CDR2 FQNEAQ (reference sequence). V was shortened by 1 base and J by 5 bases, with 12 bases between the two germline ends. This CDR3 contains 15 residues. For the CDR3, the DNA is TGTGCCAGCAGCTTAGGCGGGGTGGAGGATCAGCCCCAGCATTTT. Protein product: CASSLGGVEDQPQHF. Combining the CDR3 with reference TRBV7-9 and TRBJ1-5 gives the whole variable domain DTGVSQNPRHKITKRGQNVTFRCDPISEHNRLYWYRQTLGQGPEFLTYFQNEAQLEKSRLLSDRFSAERPKGSFSTLEIQRTEQGDSAMYLCASSLGGVEDQPQHFGDGTRLSIL.

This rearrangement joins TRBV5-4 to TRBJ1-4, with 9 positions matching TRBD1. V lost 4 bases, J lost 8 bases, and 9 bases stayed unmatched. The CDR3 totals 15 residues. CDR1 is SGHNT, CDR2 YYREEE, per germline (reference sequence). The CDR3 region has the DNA TGTGCCAGCAGCCGTACAGGGGGCATCGAAGAAAAACTGTTTTTT. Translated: CASSRTGGIEEKLFF.

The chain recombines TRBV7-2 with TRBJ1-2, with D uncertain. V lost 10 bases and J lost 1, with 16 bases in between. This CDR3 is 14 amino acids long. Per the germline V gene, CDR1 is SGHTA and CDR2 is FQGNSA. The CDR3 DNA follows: TGTGCCACCCAGGCTGTTCCGCTTAACTATGGCTACACCTTC. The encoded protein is CATQAVPLNYGYTF.

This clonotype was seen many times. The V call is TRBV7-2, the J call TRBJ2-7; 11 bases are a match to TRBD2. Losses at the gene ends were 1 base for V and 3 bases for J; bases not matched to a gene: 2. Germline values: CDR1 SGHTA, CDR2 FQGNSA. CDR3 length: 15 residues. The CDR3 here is CASSLEGTSGYEQYF. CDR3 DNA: TGTGCCAGCAGCTTAGAAGGGACTAGCGGCTACGAGCAGTACTTC.

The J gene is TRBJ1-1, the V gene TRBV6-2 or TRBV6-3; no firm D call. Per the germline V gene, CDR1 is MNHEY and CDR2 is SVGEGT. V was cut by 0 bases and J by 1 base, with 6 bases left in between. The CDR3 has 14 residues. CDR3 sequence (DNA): TGTGCCAGCAGTTACTCGGAGGAGAACACTGAAGCTTTCTTT. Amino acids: CASSYSEENTEAFF.

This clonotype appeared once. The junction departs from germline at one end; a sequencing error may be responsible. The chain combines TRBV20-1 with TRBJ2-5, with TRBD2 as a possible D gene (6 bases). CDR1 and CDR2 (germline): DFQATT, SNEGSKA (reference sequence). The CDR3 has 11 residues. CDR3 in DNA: TGCAGTACTAGCCCAGGGGAGACCCAGTACTTC. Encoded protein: CSTSPGETQYF.